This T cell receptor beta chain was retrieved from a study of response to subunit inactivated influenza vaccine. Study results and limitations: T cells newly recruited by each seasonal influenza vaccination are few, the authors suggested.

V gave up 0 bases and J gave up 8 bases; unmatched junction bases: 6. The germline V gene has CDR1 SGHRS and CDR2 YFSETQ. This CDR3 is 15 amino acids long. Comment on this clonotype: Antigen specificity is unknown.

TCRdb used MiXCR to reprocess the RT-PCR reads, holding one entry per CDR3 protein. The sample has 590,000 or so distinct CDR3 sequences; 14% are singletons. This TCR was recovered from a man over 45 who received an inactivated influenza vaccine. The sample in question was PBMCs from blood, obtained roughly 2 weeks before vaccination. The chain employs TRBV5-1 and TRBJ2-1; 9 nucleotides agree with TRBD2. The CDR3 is CASSLDLAGKDEQFF. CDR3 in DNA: TGCGCCAGCAGCTTGGATCTAGCGGGAAAGGATGAGCAGTTCTTC.